This T cell receptor beta chain emerged from a study of identical twins. Study findings and constraints: Instead of following the same donors, the conclusions were based on cross-sectional statistical analysis. With monozygotic twins, out-of-frame TCR alpha sharing exceeded what models estimated.

TCRdb re-analysed the 5' RACE reads in MiXCR, keeping a single row per CDR3 protein. Of approximately 140,000 distinct CDR3 sequences listed, 3% to 4.5% are singletons. This clonotype was detected ten times or more. Antigen unknown. The CDR3 runs to 16 residues. V was pared by 0 bases and J by 0 bases, with 6 bases between. Germline assignment: CDR1 SEHNR and CDR2 FQNEAQ (reference sequence). This receptor was obtained from a man younger than 35 in good health. Specimen: memory T cells sorted from blood. The chain joins TRBV7-9 to TRBJ2-6; a weak D match, TRBD1 (5 bases). The CDR3 sequence: CASSLAGHSGANVLTF. CDR3 nucleotides: TGTGCCAGCAGCTTAGCGGGGCACTCTGGGGCCAACGTCCTGACTTTC.